Sequencing of this T cell receptor (beta chain) was carried out in a study of technical replicates of blood from a few donors. The table came from immunoSEQ multiplex PCR; TCRdb's copy has only in-frame clones and leaves some out. The table shows about 56,000 clones, with 93% occurring only once. This clonotype was obtained from a human donor in good health. Some clones in this sample may be carry-over from other donors' samples. Sample: PBMCs.

The CDR3 is CASSDEGAWEQYF. The CDR3 region has the DNA TGTGCCAGCAGTGATGAGGGTGCTTGGGAGCAGTACTTC. The rearrangement uses TRBV6-1 and TRBJ2-7, with a possible D match to TRBD2 (5 bases). V lost 3 bases and J 7 bases, leaving 13 bases between the germline ends. The CDR3 runs 13 residues. Germline CDR1 reads MNHNS; CDR2 reads SASEGT.